This T cell receptor beta chain derives from a study of blood T cell repertoires in COVID-19. Using immunoSEQ multiplex PCR, the repertoire was profiled, and TCRdb retains in-frame clones only, with some absent. This sample yields under 200,000 clones, of which 75% to 95% are seen a single time; approximately 0.5% belongs to the top ten. This CDR3 comprises 12 residues. Trimming took off 3 bases at V and 8 bases at J, with 10 bases between the two ends. The receptor's source is a man over 45 with acute or convalescent COVID-19. The chain joins TRBV12-3 or TRBV12-4 to TRBJ1-2, with D perhaps matching TRBD1 (6 bases). Sequenced sample: peripheral blood. As DNA, the CDR3 is TGTGCCAGCAGTTTCAGGGGTTTAGGCTACACCTTC. Protein product: CASSFRGLGYTF.